Described below is a single T cell receptor beta chain sequence and its context. The study ran its PCR with 60 Vbeta and 13 Jbeta primers. Here immunoSEQ multiplex PCR was the method, and the copy in TCRdb shows in-frame clones only, minus some. This table holds about 130,000 clones, 70% to 80% found once. This specimen belongs to a study of cytomegalovirus exposure and HLA in healthy donors. Overall study context: Out of a few hundred genotyped donors, around 80% belonged to the Caucasian-associated ancestry cluster.

The TCR sequence derives from a woman aged 60-70 years in good health and CMV-seropositive. The sample consisted of PBMCs.

The CDR3 region is CASILWDSHSYEQYF. CDR3 DNA: TGTGCCAGCATTCTTTGGGACTCCCACTCCTACGAGCAGTACTTC. The chain is built from TRBV6-4 and TRBJ2-7; maybe TRBD2 (6 bases). V was cut by 7 bases and J by 0 bases, with 16 bases left in between. The germline V gene has CDR1 MRHNA and CDR2 SNTAGT. The CDR3 runs to 15 residues.